Listed here are 14 T cell receptor beta chains from one sample, sequenced in a study of response to subunit inactivated influenza vaccine. From the RT-PCR reads, TCRdb called clonotypes with MiXCR, one entry per CDR3 protein. The sample has a few hundred thousand distinct CDR3 sequences, around 9.9% seen once. Sequencing used PBMCs from blood, obtained 40 to 50 days after vaccination. The receptors stem from a man between 50 and 59 years old who received an inactivated influenza vaccine.

The chain combines TRBV25-1 with TRBJ2-6, with a possible D match to TRBD2 (5 bases). This CDR3 is 17 amino acids long. Trimming took 2 bases from V and 0 from J, leaving 11 bases between them. Germline CDR1 reads MGHDK; CDR2 reads SYGVNS. The CDR3 is CASSEDWRSSGANVLTF. Here the CDR3 DNA reads TGTGCCAGCAGTGAAGATTGGAGGAGCTCTGGGGCCAACGTCCTGACTTTC.

At least ten counts were recorded for this clonotype. The CDR3 protein is CASRLQTSHEQFF. CDR3 DNA sequence: TGTGCCAGCAGGCTTCAGACTAGTCATGAGCAGTTCTTC. The J gene is TRBJ2-1, the V gene TRBV6-2 or TRBV6-3, with a possible D match to TRBD2 (6 bases). Trimming took 6 bases from V and 8 from J, leaving 14 bases between them. This CDR3 spans 13 amino acids. The germline V gene encodes CDR1 MNHEY and CDR2 SVGEGT.

This chain joins TRBV7-2 and TRBJ2-7; D is ambiguous. The CDR3 runs to 16 residues. CDR1 and CDR2 (germline): SGHTA, FQGNSA. Between the trimmed V and J ends, which lost 1 base and 1 base, there was a span of 14 bases. In DNA, the CDR3 is TGTGCCAGCAGCTTAGGCAAGGCCCGGAGTTCCTACGAGCAGTACTTC. Translation: CASSLGKARSSYEQYF.

V gene TRBV4-2 combines with J gene TRBJ2-7; TRBD2 aligns across 8 bases. Germline CDR1 reads LGHNA; CDR2 reads YNFKEQ. The V gene end was trimmed by 3 bases and the J gene end by 0 bases; junction bases not matched to a gene: 4. The CDR3 runs to 15 residues. The CDR3 coding sequence is TGTGCCAGCAGCCACTCGGGAGGGAGCTCCTACGAGCAGTACTTC. Protein product: CASSHSGGSSYEQYF.

This clonotype was found many times. This CDR3 reads CSVVAKNIQYF. Here the CDR3 DNA reads TGCAGCGTTGTAGCCAAAAACATTCAGTACTTC. V usage is TRBV29-1 and J usage is TRBJ2-4; no clear D gene. The germline V gene has CDR1 SQVTM and CDR2 ANQGSEA. The V end lost 4 bases, the J end lost 0 bases, and 1 base lay between the germline ends. This CDR3 has 11 amino acids.

The rearrangement joins TRBV18 to TRBJ2-5; D is undetermined. CDR3 size: 14 residues. V was trimmed by 1 base and J by 0 bases, leaving 6 bases between them. Germline CDR1 and CDR2: KGHSH and LQKENI. The CDR3 is CASSPRQHQETQYF. The CDR3 nucleotides read TGTGCCAGCTCACCACGACAACACCAAGAGACCCAGTACTTC.

This clonotype has only a few counts. V gene TRBV12-3 or TRBV12-4 combines with J gene TRBJ2-4; the D gene is possibly TRBD2 (7 bases). This CDR3 has 14 residues. The V and J ends lost 0 bases and 7 bases respectively, with 10 bases between them. The CDR3 spells CASSLAGGPNIQYF. The DNA for the CDR3 is TGTGCCAGCAGTTTAGCGGGGGGGCCCAACATTCAGTACTTC.

This clonotype has only a few counts. CDR3 region: CASSDSRRGSTDTQYF. As DNA, the CDR3 is TGTGCCAGCAGCGATAGTAGGCGGGGTAGCACAGATACGCAGTATTTT. The chain has TRBV7-2 and TRBJ2-3, with D perhaps matching TRBD2 (6 bases). Per the germline V gene, CDR1 is SGHTA and CDR2 is FQGNSA. V lost 5 bases, J lost 0 bases, and 15 bases lay in between. CDR3 size: 16 residues.

This clonotype has ten or more counts. This sequence joins TRBV29-1 and TRBJ2-2; D not resolved. V dropped 5 bases and J dropped 1 base, with 11 bases sitting between them. The length of the CDR3 is 14 residues. The germline V gene encodes CDR1 SQVTM and CDR2 ANQGSEA. The CDR3: CSVFDLENTGELFF. DNA of the CDR3: TGCAGCGTTTTCGACTTGGAGAACACCGGGGAGCTGTTTTTT.

As to this clonotype: With a much larger clone just one base away, this may be a read error. The V call is TRBV6-1, the J call TRBJ2-7, with TRBD2 matching 10 bases. CDR3 length: 14 residues. The germline CDR1 and CDR2 sequences are MNHNS and SASEGT. V was clipped by 4 bases and J by 6 bases; unmatched bases: 6. The CDR3 nucleotides are TGTGCCAGCAGTGCTACTAGCGGGGCCTTCGAGCAGTACTTC. Residues: CASSATSGAFEQYF.

CDR3 sequence (DNA): TGCGCCAGCAGCTTGGCCCCAGCCCTAGCGGTGTGGACAGATACGCAGTATTTT. The encoded protein is CASSLAPALAVWTDTQYF. V and J are TRBV5-1 and TRBJ2-3, with TRBD2 identical over 7 bases. The J segment lost 3 bases and the V segment lost 0 bases, leaving 13 bases of the junction unmatched. From germline, CDR1 is SGHRS and CDR2 YFSETQ. The CDR3 contains 18 residues. Together with reference TRBV5-1 and TRBJ2-3, the CDR3 gives the full variable domain: KAGVTQTPRYLIKTRGQQVTLSCSPISGHRSVSWYQQTPGQGLQFLFEYFSETQRNKGNFPGRFSGRQFSNSRSEMNVSTLELGDSALYLCASSLAPALAVWTDTQYFGPGTRLTVL.

The chain links TRBV6-2 or TRBV6-3 to TRBJ1-1, with TRBD1 as a possible D gene (5 bases). The CDR3 consists of 13 residues. Trimming left V 6 bases short and J 3 bases short, with 11 bases between. Germline lookup yields CDR1 MNHEY and CDR2 SVGEGT. The CDR3 bases are TGTGCCAGCAGACCCGACAGACACACTGAAGCTTTCTTT. This translates into CASRPDRHTEAFF.

This clonotype was detected many times. This chain connects TRBV29-1 to TRBJ2-1, with D perhaps TRBD1 or TRBD2 (6 bases each). The CDR3 sequence is 15 residues long. The germline V gene has CDR1 SQVTM and CDR2 ANQGSEA. The V gene lost 3 bases and the J gene lost 8 bases, with 20 bases spanning the gap. CDR3 DNA: TGCAGCGTTGATTCGGGCAGAACGGGGGCAGATGAGCAGTTCTTC. Protein sequence: CSVDSGRTGADEQFF.

V is TRBV12-3 or TRBV12-4 and J is TRBJ2-5; D not certain. The CDR3 consists of 12 residues. Trimming took 2 bases from V and 5 from J, leaving 6 bases between them. Here the CDR3 DNA reads TGTGCCAGCAGTTTACAGTGGGAGACCCAGTACTTC. Translated: CASSLQWETQYF.